This entry concerns a single T cell receptor beta chain. The antigen is unknown. The sample belongs to a study of PD-1 blockade in classical Hodgkin lymphoma. Overall study context: It was nivolumab at 3 mg/kg, given intravenously every 2 weeks, that patients received.

The CDR3 has 13 amino acids. Germline CDR1 and CDR2: MNHNS and SASEGT. The J segment lost 5 bases and the V segment lost 4 bases, leaving 2 bases of the junction unmatched. The data were produced by immunoSEQ multiplex PCR, yet TCRdb's version contains in-frame clones alone and is incomplete. The sample lists 40,000 to 65,000 clones; 86% were seen once. General observations from the study: In newly diagnosed patients, baseline TCR diversity was reportedly below that of healthy donors. Although disease activity or prior therapy may be involved, causes of the repertoire differences remain undefined. Patients who initiated nivolumab within 1 year of ASCT were excluded.

Sample time point: cycle 4 day 1 (C4D1), after about 6 weeks of nivolumab. Every patient relapsed after autologous stem cell transplantation, and brentuximab vedotin exposure varied. The J gene is TRBJ2-1, the V gene TRBV6-1; TRBD1 matches 7 bases. The starting material was peripheral blood mononuclear cells (PBMCs), obtained before the fourth cycle of nivolumab. This TCR came from a human donor with classical Hodgkin lymphoma. The CDR3 bases are TGTGCCAGCAGTGGGGACAGCCACAATGAGCAGTTCTTC. This sequence encodes CASSGDSHNEQFF.